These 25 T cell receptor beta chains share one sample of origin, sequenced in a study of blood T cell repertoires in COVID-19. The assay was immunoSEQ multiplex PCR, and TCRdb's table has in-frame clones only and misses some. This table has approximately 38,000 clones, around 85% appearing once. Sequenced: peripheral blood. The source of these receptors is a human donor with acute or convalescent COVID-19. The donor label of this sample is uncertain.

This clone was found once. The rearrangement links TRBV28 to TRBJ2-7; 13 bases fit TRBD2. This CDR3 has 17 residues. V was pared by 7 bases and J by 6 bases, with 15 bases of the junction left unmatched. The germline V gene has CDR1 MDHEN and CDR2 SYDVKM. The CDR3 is CASNGRGLLAGGVEQYF. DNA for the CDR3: TGTGCCAGCAACGGGCGGGGCCTACTAGCGGGAGGGGTCGAGCAGTACTTC.

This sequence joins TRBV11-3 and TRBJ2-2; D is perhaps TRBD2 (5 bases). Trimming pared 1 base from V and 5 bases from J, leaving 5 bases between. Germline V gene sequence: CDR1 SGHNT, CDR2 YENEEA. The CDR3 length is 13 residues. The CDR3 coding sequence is TGTGCCAGCAGCTTAGCGGGAACCGGGGAGCTGTTTTTT. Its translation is CASSLAGTGELFF.

The DNA for the CDR3 is TGTGCCAGTAGTATCGGCAGGGGAAGCTACGAGCAGTACTTC. Encoded protein: CASSIGRGSYEQYF. The rearrangement joins TRBV19 to TRBJ2-7; perhaps TRBD1 as D (6 bases). The CDR3 covers 14 residues. The germline V and J ends were trimmed by 3 bases and 3 bases, with 12 bases remaining between them. CDR1 is LNHDA and CDR2 is SQIVND in the germline V gene (reference sequence).

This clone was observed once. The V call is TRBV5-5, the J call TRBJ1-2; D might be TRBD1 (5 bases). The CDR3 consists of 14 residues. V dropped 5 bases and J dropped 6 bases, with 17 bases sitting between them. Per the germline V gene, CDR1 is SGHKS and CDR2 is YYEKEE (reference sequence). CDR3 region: CASRLPGRSDGYTF. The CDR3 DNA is TGTGCCAGCAGACTCCCAGGGAGGTCCGATGGCTACACCTTC. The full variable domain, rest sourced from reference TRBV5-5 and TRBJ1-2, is DAGVTQSPTHLIKTRGQQVTLRCSPISGHKSVSWYQQVLGQGPQFIFQYYEKEERGRGNFPDRFSARQFPNYSSELNVNALLLGDSALYLCASRLPGRSDGYTFGSGTRLTVV.

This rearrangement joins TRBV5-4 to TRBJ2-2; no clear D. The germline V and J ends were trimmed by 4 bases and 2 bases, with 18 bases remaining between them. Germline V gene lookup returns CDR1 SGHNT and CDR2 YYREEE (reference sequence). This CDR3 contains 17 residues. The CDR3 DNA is TGTGCCAGCAGCCCAGAGAGAGGCCCCAAAAACACCGGGGAGCTGTTTTTT. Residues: CASSPERGPKNTGELFF.

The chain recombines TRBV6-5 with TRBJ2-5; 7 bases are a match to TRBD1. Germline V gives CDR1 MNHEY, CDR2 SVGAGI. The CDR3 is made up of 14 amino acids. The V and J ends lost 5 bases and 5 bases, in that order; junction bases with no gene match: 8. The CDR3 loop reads CASSQQGKRETQYF. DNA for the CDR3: TGTGCCAGCAGTCAACAGGGGAAGAGGGAGACCCAGTACTTC.

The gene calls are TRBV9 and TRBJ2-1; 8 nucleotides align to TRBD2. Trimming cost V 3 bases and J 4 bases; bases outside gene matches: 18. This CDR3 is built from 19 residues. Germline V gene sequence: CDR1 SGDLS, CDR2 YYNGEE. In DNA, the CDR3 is TGTGCCAGCAGCGAGACCGGGACTAGTCCTCTCCGTACGTACAATGAGCAGTTCTTC. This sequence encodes CASSETGTSPLRTYNEQFF.

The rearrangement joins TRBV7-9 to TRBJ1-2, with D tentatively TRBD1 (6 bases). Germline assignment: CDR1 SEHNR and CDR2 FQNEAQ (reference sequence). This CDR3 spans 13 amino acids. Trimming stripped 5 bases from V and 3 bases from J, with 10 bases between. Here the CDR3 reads CASSRRTDYGYTF. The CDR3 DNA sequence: TGTGCCAGCAGCCGACGGACAGACTATGGCTACACCTTC.

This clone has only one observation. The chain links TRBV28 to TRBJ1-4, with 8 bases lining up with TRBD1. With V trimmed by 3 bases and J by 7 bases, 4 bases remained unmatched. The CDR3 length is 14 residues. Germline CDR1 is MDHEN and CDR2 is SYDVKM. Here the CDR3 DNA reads TGTGCCAGCAGTTTGGAACAGGGGGGTGAAAAACTGTTTTTT. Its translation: CASSLEQGGEKLFF.

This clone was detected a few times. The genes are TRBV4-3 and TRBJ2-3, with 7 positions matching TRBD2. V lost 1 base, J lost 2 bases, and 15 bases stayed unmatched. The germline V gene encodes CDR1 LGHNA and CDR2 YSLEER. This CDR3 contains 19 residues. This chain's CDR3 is CASSQARGGGAGYTDTQYF. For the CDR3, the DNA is TGCGCCAGCAGCCAAGCGCGAGGTGGTGGAGCGGGGTACACAGATACGCAGTATTTT.

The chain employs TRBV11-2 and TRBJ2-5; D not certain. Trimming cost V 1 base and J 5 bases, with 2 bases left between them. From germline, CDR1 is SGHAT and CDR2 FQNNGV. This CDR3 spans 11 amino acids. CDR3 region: CASSLAETQYF. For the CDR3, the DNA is TGTGCCAGCAGCTTAGCGGAGACCCAGTACTTC.

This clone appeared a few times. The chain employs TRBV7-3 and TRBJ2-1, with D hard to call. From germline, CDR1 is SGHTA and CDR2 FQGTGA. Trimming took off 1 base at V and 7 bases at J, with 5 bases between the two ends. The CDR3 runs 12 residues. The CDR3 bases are TGTGCCAGCAGCTTAAACGGTAATGAGCAGTTCTTC. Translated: CASSLNGNEQFF.

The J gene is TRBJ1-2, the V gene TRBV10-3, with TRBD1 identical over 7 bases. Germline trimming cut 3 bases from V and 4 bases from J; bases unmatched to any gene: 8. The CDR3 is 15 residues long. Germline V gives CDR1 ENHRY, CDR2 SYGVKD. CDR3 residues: CAISDRRQGGYGYTF. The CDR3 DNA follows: TGTGCCATCAGTGACCGGAGACAGGGAGGCTATGGCTACACCTTC.

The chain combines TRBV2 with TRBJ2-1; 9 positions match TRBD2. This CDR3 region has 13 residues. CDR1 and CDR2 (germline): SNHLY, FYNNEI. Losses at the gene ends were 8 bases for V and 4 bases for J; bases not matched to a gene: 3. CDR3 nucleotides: TGTGCCAGCTTAGCGGGAGCATACAATGAGCAGTTCTTC. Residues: CASLAGAYNEQFF.

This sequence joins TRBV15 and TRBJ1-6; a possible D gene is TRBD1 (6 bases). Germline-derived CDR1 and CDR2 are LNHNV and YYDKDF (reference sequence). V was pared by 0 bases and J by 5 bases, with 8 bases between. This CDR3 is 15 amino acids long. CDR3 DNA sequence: TGTGCCACCAGCAGAGATCAGGGGCATAATTCACCCCTCCACTTT. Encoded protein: CATSRDQGHNSPLHF.

The chain's CDR3 is CASSNCQSVFPNTEAFF. CDR3 DNA sequence: TGTGCCAGCAGCAACTGTCAGTCCGTGTTCCCGAACACTGAAGCTTTCTTT. V usage is TRBV21-1 and J usage is TRBJ1-1; the DNA was not compared with TRBD1, the D call given in the table. TRBV21-1 is recorded as a pseudogene. The CDR3 is 17 amino acids.

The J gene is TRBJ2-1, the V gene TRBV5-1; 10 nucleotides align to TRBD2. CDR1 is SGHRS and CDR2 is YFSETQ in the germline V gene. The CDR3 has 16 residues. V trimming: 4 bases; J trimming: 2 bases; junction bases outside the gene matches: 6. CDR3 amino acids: CASSRPLAGTYNEQFF. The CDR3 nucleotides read TGCGCCAGCAGCCGCCCACTAGCGGGAACCTACAATGAGCAGTTCTTC.

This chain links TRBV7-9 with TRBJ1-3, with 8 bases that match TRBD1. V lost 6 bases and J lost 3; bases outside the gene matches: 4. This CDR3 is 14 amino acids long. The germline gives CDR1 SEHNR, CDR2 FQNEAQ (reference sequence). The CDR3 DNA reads TGTGCCAGCAGGACAGGGGCAATTGGAAACACCATATATTTT. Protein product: CASRTGAIGNTIYF.

The CDR3 protein is CASNSQGWTEAFF. The CDR3 coding sequence is TGTGCCAGCAATTCACAGGGTTGGACTGAAGCTTTCTTT. The chain combines TRBV2 with TRBJ1-1; possibly TRBD1 for D (6 bases). Germline V gives CDR1 SNHLY, CDR2 FYNNEI. V lost 7 bases and J lost 5, with 14 bases in between. This CDR3 region has 13 residues.

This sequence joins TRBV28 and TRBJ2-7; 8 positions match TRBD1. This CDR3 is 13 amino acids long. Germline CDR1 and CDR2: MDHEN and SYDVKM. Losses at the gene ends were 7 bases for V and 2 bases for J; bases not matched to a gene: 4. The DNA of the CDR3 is TGTGCCAGCAAAGGGACAGGCACCTACGAGCAGTACTTC. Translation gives CASKGTGTYEQYF.

In DNA, the CDR3 is TGTGCCACCAGCAGAGAAAGAGGGGACAGAAGCTACGAGCAGTACTTC. Translation: CATSRERGDRSYEQYF. This chain connects TRBV15 to TRBJ2-7; 7 bases agree with TRBD1. The V gene end was trimmed by 0 bases and the J gene end by 3 bases; junction bases not matched to a gene: 8. Per the germline V gene, CDR1 is LNHNV and CDR2 is YYDKDF (reference sequence). CDR3 length: 16 residues.

In nucleotides, the CDR3 is TGTGCCAGCAGTTTTTTGGTGAGCTCTGGGGCCAACGTCCTGACTTTC. It codes for CASSFLVSSGANVLTF. The chain has TRBV27 and TRBJ2-6; no clear D gene. CDR3 size: 16 residues. Trimming left V 3 bases short and J 0 bases short, with 9 bases between. Germline values: CDR1 MNHEY, CDR2 SMNVEV (reference sequence).

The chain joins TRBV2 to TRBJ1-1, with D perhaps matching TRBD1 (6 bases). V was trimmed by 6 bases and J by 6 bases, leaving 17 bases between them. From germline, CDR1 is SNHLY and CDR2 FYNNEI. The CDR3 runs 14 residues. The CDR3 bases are TGTGCCAGCAGAGTACAGGGCCCTACGGCTGAAGCTTTCTTT. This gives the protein CASRVQGPTAEAFF.

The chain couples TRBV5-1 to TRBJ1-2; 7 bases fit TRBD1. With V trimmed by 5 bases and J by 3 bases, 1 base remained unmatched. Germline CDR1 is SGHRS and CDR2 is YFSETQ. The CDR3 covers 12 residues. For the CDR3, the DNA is TGCGCCAGCAGTGGGACAGACTATGGCTACACCTTC. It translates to CASSGTDYGYTF.

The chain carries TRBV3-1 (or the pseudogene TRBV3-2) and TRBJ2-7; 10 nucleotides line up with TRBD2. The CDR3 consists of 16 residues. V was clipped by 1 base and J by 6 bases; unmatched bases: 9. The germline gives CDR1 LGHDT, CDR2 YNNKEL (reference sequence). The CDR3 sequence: CASSQGFSGRTSEQYF. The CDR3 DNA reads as TGTGCCAGCAGCCAAGGGTTTAGCGGGAGGACTAGCGAGCAGTACTTC.